A single sample gave rise to the 24 T cell receptor beta chains below, sequenced in a study of cytomegalovirus exposure and HLA in healthy donors. The PCR had 60 Vbeta and 13 Jbeta primers. Some clones are missing from TCRdb's copy, which holds only in-frame ones; the method was immunoSEQ multiplex PCR. Here the sample spans 200,000 to 250,000 clones, approximately 82% being singletons. The sequenced material came from PBMCs. Receptors were obtained from a man between 18 and 35 years old in good health and CMV-seronegative.

The chain is built from TRBV7-9 and TRBJ2-5; 12 nucleotides align to TRBD2. This CDR3 contains 17 residues. CDR1 and CDR2 (germline): SEHNR, FQNEAQ (reference sequence). The trim removed 8 bases at V and 2 bases at J, leaving 12 bases unmatched. The CDR3 loop reads CASDLAGGAVNQETQYF. CDR3 coding DNA: TGTGCCAGCGACCTAGCGGGAGGGGCCGTCAATCAAGAGACCCAGTACTTC.

On this clone: Compared with germline, one end of the junction differs, possibly owing to a read error. The rearrangement links TRBV19 to TRBJ1-1; TRBD1 aligns across 9 bases. In germline, CDR1 is LNHDA, CDR2 SQIVND (reference sequence). This CDR3 comprises 16 residues. CDR3 in amino acids: CVSRIVGTGQNTEAFF. The CDR3 DNA sequence: TGTGTCAGTAGGATCGTCGGGACAGGGCAGAACACTGAAGCTTTCTTT.

This sequence joins TRBV4-1 and TRBJ2-4; a weak D match, TRBD2 (7 bases). V was trimmed by 9 bases and J by 8 bases, leaving 14 bases between them. The CDR3 has 12 residues. Germline CDR1 is MGHRA and CDR2 is YSYEKL. The CDR3 protein is CASRGAGDIQYF. The CDR3 DNA follows: TGCGCCAGTCGGGGGGCCGGGGACATTCAGTACTTC.

This rearrangement joins TRBV6-5 to TRBJ2-7; TRBD1 might be the D (6 bases). The CDR3 spans 15 residues. V was pared by 5 bases and J by 2 bases, with 16 bases between. Germline CDR1 MNHEY, CDR2 SVGAGI. The CDR3 loop reads CASSQGSPSPYEQYF. CDR3 DNA sequence: TGTGCCAGCAGTCAGGGGTCTCCCTCCCCCTACGAGCAGTACTTC.

V gene TRBV7-9 combines with J gene TRBJ2-5, with 8 bases aligning to TRBD1. J lost 7 bases, V lost 5 bases, and 6 bases had no gene match. The CDR3 contains 13 residues. The germline V gene encodes CDR1 SEHNR and CDR2 FQNEAQ (reference sequence). The CDR3 DNA follows: TGTGCCAGCAGCGGGGGACAGGAAGGGACCCAGTACTTC. Its translation: CASSGGQEGTQYF. Looking up the rest from reference TRBV7-9 and TRBJ2-5 gives the full variable domain: DTGVSQNPRHKITKRGQNVTFRCDPISEHNRLYWYRQTLGQGPEFLTYFQNEAQLEKSRLLSDRFSAERPKGSFSTLEIQRTEQGDSAMYLCASSGGQEGTQYFGPGTRLLVL.

CDR3 nucleotide sequence: TGCAGCACCCGGACAGGGGGCAACGGAAACACCATATATTTT. This encodes CSTRTGGNGNTIYF. The chain couples TRBV29-1 to TRBJ1-3; 11 bases are shared with TRBD1. Trimming cost V 8 bases and J 4 bases; bases outside gene matches: 7. CDR1 and CDR2 (germline): SQVTM, ANQGSEA. CDR3 length: 14 residues.

This sequence joins TRBV2 and TRBJ1-3; D is possibly TRBD1 (6 bases). V was cut by 7 bases and J by 3 bases, with 13 bases left in between. Germline CDR1 and CDR2: SNHLY and FYNNEI. The CDR3 length is 14 residues. CDR3 coding DNA: TGTGCCAGCATCACAGGGAAGGTTGGAAACACCATATATTTT. Protein: CASITGKVGNTIYF.

This sequence joins TRBV7-9 and TRBJ2-7; the D gene is possibly TRBD2 (6 bases). V was pared by 8 bases and J by 4 bases, with 24 bases between. Germline CDR1 SEHNR, CDR2 FQNEAQ (reference sequence). CDR3 length: 16 amino acids. As DNA, the CDR3 is TGTGCCAGCGCACCTGGGGCCGGGGGTCCCTTATACGAGCAGTACTTC. Its protein is CASAPGAGGPLYEQYF. Full variable domain (missing parts from reference TRBV7-9 and TRBJ2-7): DTGVSQNPRHKITKRGQNVTFRCDPISEHNRLYWYRQTLGQGPEFLTYFQNEAQLEKSRLLSDRFSAERPKGSFSTLEIQRTEQGDSAMYLCASAPGAGGPLYEQYFGPGTRLTVT.

The gene calls are TRBV6-5 and TRBJ2-6, with D tentatively TRBD1 (5 bases). The germline CDR1 and CDR2 sequences are MNHEY and SVGAGI. The CDR3 spans 15 residues. Trimming took off 0 bases at V and 6 bases at J, with 9 bases between the two ends. In DNA, the CDR3 is TGTGCCAGCAGTTACTCCAGGGCGGAGGCCAACGTCCTGACTTTC. Its translation: CASSYSRAEANVLTF.

The chain combines TRBV6-5 with TRBJ1-2, with TRBD1 matching 8 bases. CDR1 MNHEY and CDR2 SVGAGI come from the germline V gene. CDR3 size: 14 residues. V lost 2 bases, J lost 8 bases, and 7 bases stayed unmatched. CDR3 in DNA: TGTGCCAGCAGTTACGCTCAGGGGGCGCAGGGCTACACCTTC. This codes for CASSYAQGAQGYTF.

In its sample, this clone was seen once. The genes are TRBV11-2 and TRBJ2-1, with 8 bases that match TRBD1. V lost 1 base to trimming and J lost 7 bases; unmatched junction nucleotides: 0. The germline V gene has CDR1 SGHAT and CDR2 FQNNGV. CDR3 length equals 13 residues. The CDR3 loop reads CASSLGQGNEQFF. In DNA form, the CDR3 reads TGTGCCAGCAGCTTAGGACAGGGGAATGAGCAGTTCTTC.

The V gene is TRBV2, the J gene TRBJ2-5; D possibly corresponds to TRBD2 (6 bases). V was shortened by 3 bases and J by 1 base, with 12 bases between the two germline ends. This CDR3 is built from 15 residues. The germline CDR1 and CDR2 sequences are SNHLY and FYNNEI. The CDR3: CASSEAGWVQETQYF. The CDR3 region has the DNA TGTGCCAGCAGTGAGGCGGGATGGGTCCAAGAGACCCAGTACTTC.

This sequence joins TRBV4-2 and TRBJ2-3, with 10 bases matching TRBD1. CDR3 length equals 18 residues. With V trimmed by 1 base and J by 5 bases, 12 bases remained unmatched. In germline, CDR1 is LGHNA, CDR2 YNFKEQ. The CDR3: CASSQGVGTGAGGDTQYF. CDR3 in DNA: TGTGCCAGCAGCCAAGGAGTTGGGACAGGGGCAGGTGGAGATACGCAGTATTTT.

This chain uses TRBV5-1 with TRBJ2-1; a possible D gene is TRBD2 (6 bases). The CDR3 has 14 amino acids. V gave up 5 bases and J gave up 4 bases, with 13 bases separating them. Germline CDR1 is SGHRS and CDR2 is YFSETQ. The DNA for the CDR3 is TGCGCCAGCAGTAGGGAGGCTTCTTACAATGAGCAGTTCTTC. Its translation is CASSREASYNEQFF.

The chain couples TRBV7-9 to TRBJ2-3; 14 positions match TRBD2. Trimming removed 5 bases from V and 0 bases from J; junction bases left unmatched: 10. Germline V gives CDR1 SEHNR, CDR2 FQNEAQ (reference sequence). This CDR3 has 19 residues. This CDR3 reads CASSGLTSGRARSTDTQYF. The CDR3 DNA sequence: TGTGCCAGCAGCGGATTGACTAGCGGGAGGGCGCGCAGCACAGATACGCAGTATTTT.

The chain has TRBV7-9 and TRBJ2-2; TRBD2 aligns across 7 bases. The ends lost 5 bases at V and 6 bases at J; junction bases unmatched: 0. Per the germline V gene, CDR1 is SEHNR and CDR2 is FQNEAQ (reference sequence). CDR3 size: 12 residues. CDR3 sequence reads: CASSRGAGELFF. CDR3 DNA: TGTGCCAGCAGCCGGGGGGCCGGGGAGCTGTTTTTT.

V and J are TRBV18 and TRBJ2-5, with 7 bases aligning to TRBD1. The V gene's germline CDR1 is KGHSH and CDR2 LQKENI. The CDR3 is made up of 13 amino acids. V lost 6 bases and J lost 1; bases outside the gene matches: 2. In DNA form, the CDR3 reads TGTGCCAGCTCTGGGGACAGCCAAGAGACCCAGTACTTC. It translates to CASSGDSQETQYF.

About this clone: This same CDR3 is encoded by further DNA sequences in the sample. This CDR3 reads CASSDRYEQYF. The CDR3 DNA follows: TGTGCCAGCAGTGACCGGTACGAGCAGTACTTC. The chain recombines TRBV2 with TRBJ2-7; D not certain. The CDR3 consists of 11 residues. The V end lost 3 bases, the J end lost 4 bases, and 4 bases lay between the germline ends. CDR1 and CDR2 from the germline V gene are SNHLY and FYNNEI.

The table lists this clone with a few counts. This chain joins TRBV7-9 and TRBJ2-1; 7 positions match TRBD2. CDR1 and CDR2 (germline): SEHNR, FQNEAQ (reference sequence). V was pared by 3 bases and J by 4 bases, with 3 bases of the junction left unmatched. The CDR3 is 14 residues long. CDR3 DNA sequence: TGTGCCAGCAGCTTTAGGCGGGAGTACAATGAGCAGTTCTTC. Protein product: CASSFRREYNEQFF.

The V gene is TRBV6-5, the J gene TRBJ2-5; 9 positions agree with TRBD1. The ends lost 0 bases at V and 3 bases at J; junction bases unmatched: 5. The CDR3 sequence is 16 residues long. In germline, CDR1 is MNHEY, CDR2 SVGAGI. The CDR3 bases are TGTGCCAGCAGTTACTCCAACAGGGGGCTGGAAGAGACCCAGTACTTC. Translated: CASSYSNRGLEETQYF.

This chain joins TRBV5-1 and TRBJ1-1; a weak D match, TRBD1 (5 bases). The V end lost 4 bases, the J end lost 0 bases, and 13 bases lay between the germline ends. This CDR3 has 15 residues. Germline loops: CDR1 SGHRS, CDR2 YFSETQ. This CDR3 is CASSEGVWVNTEAFF. The CDR3 nucleotides read TGCGCCAGCAGCGAAGGGGTATGGGTGAACACTGAAGCTTTCTTT.

This clone was counted a single time. This chain links TRBV6-5 with TRBJ1-2; a weak D match, TRBD1 (6 bases). The CDR3 is made up of 12 amino acids. The germline V gene has CDR1 MNHEY and CDR2 SVGAGI. The germline V and J ends were trimmed by 6 bases and 5 bases, with 10 bases remaining between them. CDR3 in amino acids: CASRDSYYGYTF. The CDR3 DNA reads TGTGCCAGCAGGGACAGCTATTATGGCTACACCTTC.

This clone was counted only a few times. V gene TRBV14 combines with J gene TRBJ2-7; 9 bases are a match to TRBD1. There are 17 residues in the CDR3. The junction had 14 bases not matched to a gene; V was cut back by 4 bases and J by 4 bases. CDR1 and CDR2 from the germline V gene are SGHDN and FVKESK. The CDR3 DNA reads as TGTGCCAGCAGCCTAGGGAAAGGACAGGGGCCAGCATACGAGCAGTACTTC. It translates to CASSLGKGQGPAYEQYF.

This clone was recorded a few times. This sequence joins TRBV30 and TRBJ2-4, with D perhaps matching TRBD2 (7 bases). The CDR3 contains 14 residues. Germline V lookup: CDR1 GTSNPN, CDR2 SVGIG (reference sequence). Trimming stripped 3 bases from V and 4 bases from J, with 13 bases between. Here the CDR3 DNA reads TGTGCCTGGAGGACCGGGGGGCCTAAAAACATTCAGTACTTC. This encodes CAWRTGGPKNIQYF.